This T cell receptor beta chain was profiled in a study of early T cells in non-severe SARS-CoV-2 infection. As for the study in general: Chains were unpaired, as sequencing was done on bulk RNA from unsorted whole blood.

CDR3 size: 13 residues. Germline CDR1 is ENHRY and CDR2 is SYGVKD. V was pared by 5 bases and J by 12 bases, with 11 bases of the junction left unmatched. Researchers tagged individual cDNA molecules with unique molecular identifiers. TCRdb re-analysed the 5' RACE reads in MiXCR, keeping a single row per CDR3 protein. The sample includes tens of thousands of distinct CDR3 sequences, about 13% of them seen just once. Study results and caveats: Anti-spike CD8 responses were favored by VDJdb matching, which missed private and CD4 specificities.

Comment on this clonotype: Its antigen remains unknown. One base away lies a much larger clone, so this may be a sequencing read error.

This sequence was found in an adult who was a healthcare worker with PCR-confirmed SARS-CoV-2 infection or an uninfected control (not recorded which). Sequenced: whole blood. V gene TRBV10-3 combines with J gene TRBJ1-2; TRBD1 agrees at 8 bases. The CDR3 here is CAISPLGQGENTF. CDR3 DNA sequence: TGTGCCATCAGTCCCTTAGGACAGGGTGAAAACACCTTC.